The 16 T cell receptor beta chains presented below share a single source sample, sequenced in a study of shared clonotypes between healthy human individuals. Clones were read by immunoSEQ multiplex PCR, and TCRdb kept only the in-frame ones, dropping some. The profile covers some 2.3 million clones, with more than 80% appearing a single time and 0.39% taken by the ten largest. Sequenced input: naive CD4+ T cells from PBMCs. Subset described: CD45RA+ positively selected. The receptors stem from a man younger than 35 in good health. Some clones in this sample may be carry-over from other donors' samples.

The V and J genes are TRBV28 and TRBJ2-4; 8 bases match TRBD1. This CDR3 contains 14 residues. J lost 9 bases, V lost 0 bases, and 4 bases had no gene match. From germline, CDR1 is MDHEN and CDR2 SYDVKM. This CDR3 reads CASSLWQGAAIQYF. DNA of the CDR3: TGTGCCAGCAGTTTATGGCAGGGGGCGGCCATTCAGTACTTC.

Concerning this clone: Other nucleotide sequences from this sample produce the same CDR3. This rearrangement joins TRBV5-1 to TRBJ2-1; the match to TRBD2 covers 8 bases. V gave up 4 bases and J gave up 0 bases; unmatched junction bases: 3. CDR3 length: 15 amino acids. Looked up from germline, CDR1 is SGHRS and CDR2 is YFSETQ. The CDR3 loop reads CASSTTSGSYNEQFF. The CDR3 bases are TGCGCCAGCAGCACAACTAGCGGCTCCTACAATGAGCAGTTCTTC.

CDR3 residues: CASSGPQGEQYF. The CDR3 DNA reads TGTGCCAGCAGCGGCCCCCAGGGCGAGCAGTACTTC. The chain carries TRBV7-8 and TRBJ2-7; TRBD1 is a possible D gene (5 bases). The V gene lost 5 bases and the J gene lost 6 bases, with 11 bases spanning the gap. The CDR3 contains 12 residues. Per the germline V gene, CDR1 is SGHVS and CDR2 is FQNEAQ.

The chain recombines TRBV7-3 with TRBJ1-2; TRBD1 is a possible D gene (5 bases). V gave up 5 bases and J gave up 8 bases, with 21 bases separating them. The CDR3 sequence is 15 residues long. Germline-derived CDR1 and CDR2 are SGHTA and FQGTGA. The CDR3 loop is CASSPGGGVRGGYTF. CDR3 nucleotides: TGTGCCAGCAGCCCCGGTGGCGGTGTGAGGGGCGGCTACACCTTC.

The V call is TRBV28, the J call TRBJ1-5, with D possibly being TRBD1 (6 bases). Trimming removed 7 bases from V and 0 bases from J, with 16 bases in between. CDR1 and CDR2 (germline): MDHEN, SYDVKM. The CDR3 is made up of 16 amino acids. Written as DNA, the CDR3 is TGTGCCAGCACCGACCCGACAGGATATAGCAATCAGCCCCAGCATTTT. Protein sequence: CASTDPTGYSNQPQHF.

The genes are TRBV18 and TRBJ1-1; D is possibly TRBD1 (6 bases). The CDR3 is 16 residues long. Trimming took off 0 bases at V and 1 base at J, with 12 bases between the two ends. Germline V gives CDR1 KGHSH, CDR2 LQKENI. This chain's CDR3 is CASSPPGGAQNTEAFF. The CDR3 DNA reads TGTGCCAGCTCACCACCGGGGGGCGCGCAGAACACTGAAGCTTTCTTT.

V usage is TRBV29-1 and J usage is TRBJ2-6; TRBD1 is a possible D gene (5 bases). This CDR3 has 14 amino acids. Trimming shortened V by 1 base and J by 4 bases, and 8 bases separated the two germline ends. Germline assignment: CDR1 SQVTM and CDR2 ANQGSEA. CDR3 sequence (DNA): TGCAGCGTTGAAGCAGGGTCCGGGGCCAACGTCCTGACTTTC. Residues: CSVEAGSGANVLTF.

Comments on this clone: The identical CDR3 is also encoded by other nucleotide sequences in the sample. V gene TRBV18 combines with J gene TRBJ2-7; tentatively, D is TRBD1 or TRBD2 (5 bases each). Per the germline V gene, CDR1 is KGHSH and CDR2 is LQKENI. V was cut by 2 bases and J by 4 bases, with 12 bases left in between. The CDR3 totals 14 residues. The CDR3 DNA reads as TGTGCCAGCTCACCAGGAAGGAGGACATACGAGCAGTACTTC. Its translation is CASSPGRRTYEQYF.

V usage is TRBV6-6 and J usage is TRBJ1-1; 10 nucleotides agree with TRBD1. Germline-derived CDR1 and CDR2 are MNHNY and SVGAGI (reference sequence). The CDR3 has 15 residues. V shed 3 bases, J shed 4 bases, and the junction held 5 bases outside the gene matches. The CDR3 spells CASSYPRTGGTEAFF. As DNA, the CDR3 is TGTGCCAGCAGTTATCCTAGGACAGGGGGCACTGAAGCTTTCTTT.

This clone was picked up one time. J is TRBJ2-5 and V is TRBV5-1, with D perhaps TRBD1 (5 bases). The CDR3 contains 13 residues. Trimming pared 7 bases from V and 0 bases from J, leaving 10 bases between. CDR1 is SGHRS and CDR2 is YFSETQ in the germline V gene. This CDR3 reads CASGAGYQETQYF. The CDR3 DNA follows: TGCGCCAGCGGTGCAGGGTACCAAGAGACCCAGTACTTC. Looking up the rest from reference TRBV5-1 and TRBJ2-5 gives the full variable domain: KAGVTQTPRYLIKTRGQQVTLSCSPISGHRSVSWYQQTPGQGLQFLFEYFSETQRNKGNFPGRFSGRQFSNSRSEMNVSTLELGDSALYLCASGAGYQETQYFGPGTRLLVL.

The V gene is TRBV6-6, the J gene TRBJ1-5; TRBD1 matches at 8 bases. CDR3 length: 13 amino acids. Germline CDR1 is MNHNY and CDR2 is SVGAGI (reference sequence). V was pared by 6 bases and J by 5 bases, with 3 bases of the junction left unmatched. The CDR3 is CASRPQGDQPQHF. CDR3 DNA sequence: TGTGCCAGCAGACCACAGGGGGATCAGCCCCAGCATTTT.

The genes are TRBV28 and TRBJ2-7; TRBD2 aligns across 7 bases. The CDR3 is 17 residues long. Germline lookup yields CDR1 MDHEN and CDR2 SYDVKM. Trimming cost V 5 bases and J 1 base; bases outside gene matches: 14. Written as DNA, the CDR3 is TGTGCCAGCAGTCCCCTACGTGGGGGAGGGCCTTCCTACGAGCAGTACTTC. Translating it yields CASSPLRGGGPSYEQYF.

CDR3 in amino acids: CASSTTSGRLVSYEQYF. DNA of the CDR3: TGTGCCAGCAGCACGACTAGCGGGAGATTGGTCTCCTACGAGCAGTACTTC. The chain recombines TRBV5-4 with TRBJ2-7, with 12 nucleotides matching TRBD2. V gave up 4 bases and J gave up 0 bases; unmatched junction bases: 8. Germline V gene data show CDR1 as SGHNT and CDR2 as YYREEE (reference sequence). This CDR3 spans 17 amino acids.

The chain is built from TRBV28 and TRBJ1-2; the match to TRBD1 covers 8 bases. V dropped 6 bases and J dropped 8; count of bases not matched to a gene: 11. Germline CDR1 MDHEN, CDR2 SYDVKM. This CDR3 region has 14 residues. In DNA, the CDR3 is TGTGCCAGCAGAGAGGGACAGGCGGCGGGCGGCTACACCTTC. This codes for CASREGQAAGGYTF.

The chain uses TRBV5-4 and TRBJ1-1; D is ambiguous. The CDR3 consists of 13 residues. V was pared by 4 bases and J by 1 base, with 8 bases between. The V gene's germline CDR1 is SGHNT and CDR2 YYREEE (reference sequence). Here the CDR3 DNA reads TGTGCCAGCAGCACCCAGGAGAACACTGAAGCTTTCTTT. Amino acids: CASSTQENTEAFF.

J is TRBJ2-1 and V is TRBV4-1; D perhaps matches TRBD2 (6 bases). This CDR3 region has 16 residues. The V gene lost 0 bases and the J gene lost 4 bases, with 13 bases spanning the gap. Looked up from germline, CDR1 is MGHRA and CDR2 is YSYEKL. The CDR3 DNA reads as TGCGCCAGCAGCCAAGACCCACTAGGAGGGTACAATGAGCAGTTCTTC. Translating it yields CASSQDPLGGYNEQFF.